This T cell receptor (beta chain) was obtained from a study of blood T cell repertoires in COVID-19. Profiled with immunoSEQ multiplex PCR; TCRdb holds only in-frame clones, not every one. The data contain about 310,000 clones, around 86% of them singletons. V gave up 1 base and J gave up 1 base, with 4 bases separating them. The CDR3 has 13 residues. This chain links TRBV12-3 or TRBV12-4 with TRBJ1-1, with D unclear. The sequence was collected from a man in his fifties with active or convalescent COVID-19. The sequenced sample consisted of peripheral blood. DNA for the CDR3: TGTGCCAGCAGTTTAGAACAGAACACTGAAGCTTTCTTT. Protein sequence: CASSLEQNTEAFF.